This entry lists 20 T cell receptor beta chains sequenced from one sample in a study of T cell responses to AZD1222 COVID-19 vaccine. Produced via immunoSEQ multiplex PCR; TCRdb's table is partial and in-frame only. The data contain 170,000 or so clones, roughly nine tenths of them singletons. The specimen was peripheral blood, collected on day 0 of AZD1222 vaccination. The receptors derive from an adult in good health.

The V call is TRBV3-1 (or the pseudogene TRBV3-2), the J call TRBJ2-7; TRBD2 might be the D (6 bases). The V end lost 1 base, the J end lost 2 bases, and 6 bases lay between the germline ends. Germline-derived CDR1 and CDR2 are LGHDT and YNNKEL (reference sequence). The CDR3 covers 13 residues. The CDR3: CASSQGGTYEQYF. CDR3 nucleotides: TGTGCCAGCAGCCAAGGCGGGACCTACGAGCAGTACTTC.

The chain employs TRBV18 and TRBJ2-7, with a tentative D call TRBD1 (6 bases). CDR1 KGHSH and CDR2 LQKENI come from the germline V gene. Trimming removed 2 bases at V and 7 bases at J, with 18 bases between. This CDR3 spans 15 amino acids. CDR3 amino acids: CASSPGGRAGWEQYF. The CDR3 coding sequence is TGTGCCAGCTCACCAGGGGGCAGGGCTGGCTGGGAGCAGTACTTC. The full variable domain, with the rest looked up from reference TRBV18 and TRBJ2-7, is NAGVMQNPRHLVRRRGQEARLRCSPMKGHSHVYWYRQLPEEGLKFMVYLQKENIIDESGMPKERFSAEFPKEGPSILRIQQVVRGDSAAYFCASSPGGRAGWEQYFGPGTRLTVT.

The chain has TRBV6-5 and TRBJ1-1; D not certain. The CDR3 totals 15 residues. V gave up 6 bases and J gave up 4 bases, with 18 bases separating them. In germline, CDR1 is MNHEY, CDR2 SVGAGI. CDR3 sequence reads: CASSRPKVAATEAFF. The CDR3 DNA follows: TGTGCCAGCAGCCGCCCCAAGGTAGCTGCCACTGAAGCTTTCTTT.

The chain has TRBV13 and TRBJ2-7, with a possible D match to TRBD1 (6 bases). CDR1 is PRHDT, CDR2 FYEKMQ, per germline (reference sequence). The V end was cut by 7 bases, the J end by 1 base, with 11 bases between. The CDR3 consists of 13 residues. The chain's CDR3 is CASMGTQSYEQYF. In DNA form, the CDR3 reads TGTGCCAGCATGGGGACACAATCCTACGAGCAGTACTTC.

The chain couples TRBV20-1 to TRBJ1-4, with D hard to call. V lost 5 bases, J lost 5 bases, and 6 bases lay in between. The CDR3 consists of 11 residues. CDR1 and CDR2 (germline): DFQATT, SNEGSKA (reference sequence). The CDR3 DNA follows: TGCAGTGCTCCTACCAATGAAAAACTGTTTTTT. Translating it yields CSAPTNEKLFF.

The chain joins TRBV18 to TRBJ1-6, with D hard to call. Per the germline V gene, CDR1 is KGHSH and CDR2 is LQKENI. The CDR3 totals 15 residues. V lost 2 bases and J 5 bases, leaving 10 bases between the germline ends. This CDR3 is CASSPTVVNNSPLHF. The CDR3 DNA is TGTGCCAGCTCACCAACGGTTGTAAATAATTCACCCCTCCACTTT.

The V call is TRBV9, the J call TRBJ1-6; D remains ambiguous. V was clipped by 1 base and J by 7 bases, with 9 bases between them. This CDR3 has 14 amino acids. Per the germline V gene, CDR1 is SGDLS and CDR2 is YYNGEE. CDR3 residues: CASSVIERNSPLHF. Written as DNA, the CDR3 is TGTGCCAGCAGCGTAATAGAAAGAAATTCACCCCTCCACTTT.

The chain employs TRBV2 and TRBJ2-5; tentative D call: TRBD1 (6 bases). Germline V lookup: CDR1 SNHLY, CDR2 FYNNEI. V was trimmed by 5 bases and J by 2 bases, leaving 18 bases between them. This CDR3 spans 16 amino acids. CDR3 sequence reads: CASSPNLGQTQETQYF. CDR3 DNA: TGTGCCAGCAGTCCAAACCTCGGACAGACGCAAGAGACCCAGTACTTC. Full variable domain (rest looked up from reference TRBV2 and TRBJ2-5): EPEVTQTPSHQVTQMGQEVILRCVPISNHLYFYWYRQILGQKVEFLVSFYNNEISEKSEIFDDQFSVERPDGSNFTLKIRSTKLEDSAMYFCASSPNLGQTQETQYFGPGTRLLVL.

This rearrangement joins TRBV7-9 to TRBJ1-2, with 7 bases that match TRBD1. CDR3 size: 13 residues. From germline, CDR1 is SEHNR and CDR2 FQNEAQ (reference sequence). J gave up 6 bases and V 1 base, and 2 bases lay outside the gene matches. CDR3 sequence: CASSLDTGDGYTF. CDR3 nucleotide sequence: TGTGCCAGCAGCTTAGATACAGGGGATGGCTACACCTTC.

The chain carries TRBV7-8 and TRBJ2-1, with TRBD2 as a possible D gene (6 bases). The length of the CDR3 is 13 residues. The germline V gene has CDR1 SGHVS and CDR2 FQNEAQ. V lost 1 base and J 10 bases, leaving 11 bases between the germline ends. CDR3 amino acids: CASSLGHSGEQFF. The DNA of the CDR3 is TGTGCCAGCAGCTTAGGCCACAGCGGGGAGCAGTTCTTC.

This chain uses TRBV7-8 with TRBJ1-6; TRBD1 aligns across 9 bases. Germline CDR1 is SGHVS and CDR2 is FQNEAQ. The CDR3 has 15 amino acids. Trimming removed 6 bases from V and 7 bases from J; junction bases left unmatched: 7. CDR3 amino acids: CASRQGTGRNSPLHF. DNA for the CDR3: TGTGCCAGCAGGCAAGGGACAGGGCGAAATTCACCCCTCCACTTT.

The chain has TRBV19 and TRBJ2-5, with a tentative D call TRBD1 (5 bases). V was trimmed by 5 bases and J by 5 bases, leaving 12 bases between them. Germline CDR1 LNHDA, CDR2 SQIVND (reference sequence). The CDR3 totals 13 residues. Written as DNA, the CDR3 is TGTGCCAGTAGTCCCAGGGAAGGGGAGACCCAGTACTTC. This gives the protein CASSPREGETQYF.

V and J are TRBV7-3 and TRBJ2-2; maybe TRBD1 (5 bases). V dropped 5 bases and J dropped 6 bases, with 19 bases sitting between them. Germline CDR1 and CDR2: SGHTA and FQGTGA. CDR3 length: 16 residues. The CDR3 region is CASSPQGTRGSGELFF. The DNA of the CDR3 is TGTGCCAGCAGCCCCCAGGGCACCCGTGGGTCCGGGGAGCTGTTTTTT. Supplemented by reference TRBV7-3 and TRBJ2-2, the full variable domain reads GAGVSQTPSNKVTEKGKYVELRCDPISGHTALYWYRQSLGQGPEFLIYFQGTGAADDSGLPNDRFFAVRPEGSVSTLKIQRTERGDSAVYLCASSPQGTRGSGELFFGEGSRLTVL.

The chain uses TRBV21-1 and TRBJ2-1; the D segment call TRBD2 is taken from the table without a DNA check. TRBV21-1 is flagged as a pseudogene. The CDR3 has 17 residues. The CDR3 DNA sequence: TGTGCCAGCAGCAAAGTAGCTCGCCTACGCTCCTACAATGAGCAGTTCTTC. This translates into CASSKVARLRSYNEQFF.

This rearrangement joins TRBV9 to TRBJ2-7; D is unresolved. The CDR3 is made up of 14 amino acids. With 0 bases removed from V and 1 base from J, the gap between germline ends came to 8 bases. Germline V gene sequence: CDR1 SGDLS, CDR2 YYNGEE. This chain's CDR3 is CASSVDTPSYEQYF. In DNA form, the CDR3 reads TGTGCCAGCAGCGTAGATACCCCATCCTACGAGCAGTACTTC.

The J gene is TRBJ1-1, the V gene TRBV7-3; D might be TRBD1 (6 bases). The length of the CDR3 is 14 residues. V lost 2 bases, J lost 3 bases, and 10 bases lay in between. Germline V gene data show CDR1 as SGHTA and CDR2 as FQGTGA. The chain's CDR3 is CASSLQGTDTEAFF. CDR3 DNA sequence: TGTGCCAGCAGCTTACAGGGGACCGACACTGAAGCTTTCTTT. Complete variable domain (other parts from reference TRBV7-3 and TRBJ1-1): GAGVSQTPSNKVTEKGKYVELRCDPISGHTALYWYRQSLGQGPEFLIYFQGTGAADDSGLPNDRFFAVRPEGSVSTLKIQRTERGDSAVYLCASSLQGTDTEAFFGQGTRLTVV.

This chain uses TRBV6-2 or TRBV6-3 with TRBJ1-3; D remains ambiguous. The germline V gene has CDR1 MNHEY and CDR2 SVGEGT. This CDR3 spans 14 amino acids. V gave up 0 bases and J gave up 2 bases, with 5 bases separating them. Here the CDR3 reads CASSYSGTGNTIYF. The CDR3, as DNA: TGTGCCAGCAGTTACTCGGGAACTGGAAACACCATATATTTT.

CDR3 in amino acids: CASSPRGGHTHEQYF. The CDR3 nucleotides read TGTGCCAGCTCTCCGAGGGGGGGTCATACCCACGAGCAGTACTTC. The rearrangement joins TRBV2 to TRBJ2-7, with D perhaps TRBD2 (7 bases). The CDR3 is 15 amino acids. CDR1 SNHLY and CDR2 FYNNEI come from the germline V gene. V dropped 8 bases and J dropped 5 bases, with 22 bases sitting between them.

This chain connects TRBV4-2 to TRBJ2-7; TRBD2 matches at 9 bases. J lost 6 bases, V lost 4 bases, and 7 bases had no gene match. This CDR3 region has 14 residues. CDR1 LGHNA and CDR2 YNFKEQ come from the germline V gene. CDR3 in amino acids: CASSPGLADREQYF. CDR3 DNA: TGTGCCAGCAGCCCGGGACTAGCAGATCGCGAGCAGTACTTC.

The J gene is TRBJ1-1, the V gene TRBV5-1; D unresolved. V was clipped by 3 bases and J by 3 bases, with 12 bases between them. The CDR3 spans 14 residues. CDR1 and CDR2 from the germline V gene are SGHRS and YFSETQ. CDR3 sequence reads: CASSSRAEHTEAFF. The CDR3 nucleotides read TGCGCCAGCAGCTCCCGGGCCGAACACACTGAAGCTTTCTTT.